A selection of T cell receptor beta chains follows, all from one sample in a study of blood T cell repertoires in COVID-19. Sequenced by immunoSEQ multiplex PCR; TCRdb stores in-frame clones only, minus some. The sample has under 85,000 clones; approximately 82% are singletons. Sequencing was performed on peripheral blood. All receptors derive from a man older than 75 with active or convalescent COVID-19. Both conserved end residues are part of each CDR3. D genes are given only for firm matches. Only part of the rows carry a size: once, few, many, or a class if the clone is expanded.

j_call: TRBJ1-2; d_call: .; clone_size: .; v_call: TRBV10-2; cdr3_aa: CASSETLAGYYTF; cdr3_nt: TGCGCCAGCAGTGAAACATTAGCGGGTTACTACACCTTC
j_call: TRBJ2-7; d_call: TRBD2; clone_size: .; v_call: TRBV28; cdr3_aa: CASRAKSTSGTYEQYF; cdr3_nt: TGTGCCAGCAGAGCAAAGTCGACTAGCGGGACCTACGAGCAGTACTTC
j_call: TRBJ2-3; d_call: .; clone_size: .; v_call: TRBV18; cdr3_aa: CASSPGQRDTQYF; cdr3_nt: TGTGCCAGCTCACCAGGCCAGCGGGATACGCAGTATTTT
j_call: TRBJ1-1; d_call: .; clone_size: few; v_call: TRBV5-1; cdr3_aa: CASSSRTANTEAFF; cdr3_nt: TGCGCCAGCAGCTCTCGGACAGCAAACACTGAAGCTTTCTTT
j_call: TRBJ2-3; d_call: TRBD2; clone_size: .; v_call: TRBV10-2; cdr3_aa: CASRAGVSTDTQYF; cdr3_nt: TGCGCCAGCCGCGCGGGGGTAAGCACAGATACGCAGTATTTT
j_call: TRBJ2-7; d_call: TRBD2; clone_size: once; v_call: TRBV19; cdr3_aa: CASSSTSIREQYF; cdr3_nt: TGTGCCAGTAGTTCGACTAGCATCCGCGAGCAGTACTTC
j_call: TRBJ2-5; d_call: .; clone_size: .; v_call: TRBV19; cdr3_aa: CASSISTGRQETQYF; cdr3_nt: TGTGCCAGTAGTATCTCTACAGGGCGTCAAGAGACCCAGTACTTC
j_call: TRBJ1-3; d_call: .; clone_size: .; v_call: TRBV3-1/TRBV3-2; cdr3_aa: CASSQGPGNTIYF; cdr3_nt: TGTGCCAGCAGCCAAGGGCCTGGAAACACCATATATTTT
j_call: TRBJ2-3; d_call: TRBD1; clone_size: .; v_call: TRBV6-2/TRBV6-3; cdr3_aa: CASSWGTESTDTQYF; cdr3_nt: TGTGCCAGCAGCTGGGGGACAGAGAGCACAGATACGCAGTATTTT
j_call: TRBJ1-3; d_call: .; clone_size: once; v_call: TRBV4-1; cdr3_aa: CASSQPRSGNTIYF; cdr3_nt: TGCGCCAGCAGCCAACCTCGTAGCGGAAACACCATATATTTT
j_call: TRBJ1-6; d_call: .; clone_size: .; v_call: TRBV7-8; cdr3_aa: CASSPLTARNSPLHF; cdr3_nt: TGTGCCAGCAGCCCACTTACGGCGAGGAATTCACCCCTCCACTTT
j_call: TRBJ1-4; d_call: TRBD1; clone_size: .; v_call: TRBV5-4; cdr3_aa: CASSSDRGGSNEKLFF; cdr3_nt: TGTGCCAGCAGCTCGGACAGGGGCGGTTCTAATGAAAAACTGTTTTTT
j_call: TRBJ1-1; d_call: TRBD1; clone_size: .; v_call: TRBV29-1; cdr3_aa: CSVEGQGRTEAFF; cdr3_nt: TGCAGCGTTGAGGGACAGGGGAGGACTGAAGCTTTCTTT
j_call: TRBJ1-6; d_call: .; clone_size: once; v_call: TRBV4-3; cdr3_aa: CASSPVVADYNSPLHF; cdr3_nt: TGCGCCAGCAGCCCGGTCGTTGCCGATTATAATTCACCCCTCCACTTT
j_call: TRBJ1-1; d_call: TRBD1; clone_size: .; v_call: TRBV9; cdr3_aa: CASSVASGTVNTEAFF; cdr3_nt: TGTGCCAGCAGCGTAGCCTCCGGGACAGTGAACACTGAAGCTTTCTTT
j_call: TRBJ2-1; d_call: TRBD2; clone_size: .; v_call: TRBV10-3; cdr3_aa: CAISESGEGLGNEQFF; cdr3_nt: TGTGCCATCAGTGAGTCGGGGGAGGGCCTGGGGAATGAGCAGTTCTTC
j_call: TRBJ2-2; d_call: TRBD1; clone_size: .; v_call: TRBV2; cdr3_aa: CASKRQGADGELFF; cdr3_nt: TGTGCCAGCAAGAGACAGGGGGCGGACGGGGAGCTGTTTTTT
j_call: TRBJ1-2; d_call: TRBD1; clone_size: .; v_call: TRBV4-3; cdr3_aa: CASSQDPGQGANYGYTF; cdr3_nt: TGCGCCAGCAGCCAAGATCCGGGACAGGGTGCTAACTATGGCTACACCTTC
j_call: TRBJ1-5; d_call: TRBD1; clone_size: .; v_call: TRBV28; cdr3_aa: CASSPSTYGTGAHQPQHF; cdr3_nt: TGTGCCAGCAGTCCCTCAACCTACGGGACAGGGGCTCATCAGCCCCAGCATTTT
j_call: TRBJ1-1; d_call: .; clone_size: few; v_call: TRBV30; cdr3_aa: CAWSPLGHGKNTEAFF; cdr3_nt: TGTGCCTGGAGTCCCTTAGGGCACGGGAAGAACACTGAAGCTTTCTTT
j_call: TRBJ1-2; d_call: .; clone_size: .; v_call: TRBV7-2; cdr3_aa: CASSLGKTVPYGYTF; cdr3_nt: TGTGCCAGCAGCTTAGGAAAAACAGTCCCTTATGGCTACACCTTC
j_call: TRBJ2-3; d_call: TRBD1; clone_size: .; v_call: TRBV19; cdr3_aa: CASTDRGDSTDTQYF; cdr3_nt: TGTGCCAGTACAGACAGGGGGGATAGCACAGATACGCAGTATTTT
j_call: TRBJ2-3; d_call: .; clone_size: .; v_call: TRBV3-1/TRBV3-2; cdr3_aa: CASSQVPSWSTDTQYF; cdr3_nt: TGTGCCAGCAGCCAAGTTCCTAGCTGGAGCACAGATACGCAGTATTTT
j_call: TRBJ2-1; d_call: .; clone_size: .; v_call: TRBV7-2; cdr3_aa: CATRRGGAQFF; cdr3_nt: TGTGCCACTCGAAGGGGGGGAGCGCAGTTCTTC
j_call: TRBJ2-7; d_call: .; clone_size: few; v_call: TRBV7-2; cdr3_aa: CASSPGDREVWYRQYF; cdr3_nt: TGTGCCAGCAGCCCGGGAGACAGGGAGGTTTGGTATCGGCAGTACTTC
j_call: TRBJ1-2; d_call: .; clone_size: .; v_call: TRBV7-9; cdr3_aa: CASSLSAGFSTGYTF; cdr3_nt: TGTGCCAGCAGCTTAAGTGCGGGGTTTTCTACCGGCTACACCTTC
j_call: TRBJ2-3; d_call: .; clone_size: once; v_call: TRBV3-1/TRBV3-2; cdr3_aa: CASARQTQSSTDTQYF; cdr3_nt: TGTGCCAGCGCACGACAGACCCAATCTAGCACAGATACGCAGTATTTT
j_call: TRBJ2-7; d_call: .; clone_size: .; v_call: TRBV11-2; cdr3_aa: CASSRPSPTGSYEQYF; cdr3_nt: TGTGCCAGCAGCCGACCGTCGCCGACAGGCTCCTACGAGCAGTACTTC
j_call: TRBJ1-1; d_call: TRBD1; clone_size: .; v_call: TRBV6-5; cdr3_aa: CASSSLGTASSEAFF; cdr3_nt: TGTGCCAGCAGTTCCCTTGGGACAGCAAGTTCTGAAGCTTTCTTT
j_call: TRBJ2-5; d_call: TRBD1; clone_size: .; v_call: TRBV6-5; cdr3_aa: CASTPGQQETQYF; cdr3_nt: TGTGCCAGCACCCCGGGACAGCAAGAGACCCAGTACTTC
j_call: TRBJ2-7; d_call: TRBD1; clone_size: few; v_call: TRBV29-1; cdr3_aa: CSGRGDSSYEQYF; cdr3_nt: TGCAGCGGACGTGGGGACAGTTCCTACGAGCAGTACTTC
j_call: TRBJ1-1; d_call: .; clone_size: .; v_call: TRBV6-5; cdr3_aa: CANSLQPGTEAFF; cdr3_nt: TGTGCCAACTCTCTCCAGCCCGGGACTGAAGCTTTCTTT
j_call: TRBJ1-5; d_call: TRBD1; clone_size: .; v_call: TRBV5-1; cdr3_aa: CASSYLSGQGAVSNQPQHF; cdr3_nt: TGCGCCAGCAGTTACCTTTCCGGACAGGGGGCGGTGAGCAATCAGCCCCAGCATTTT
j_call: TRBJ1-4; d_call: .; clone_size: .; v_call: TRBV5-1; cdr3_aa: CASSLGGGRVEKLFF; cdr3_nt: TGCGCCAGCAGCTTGGGCGGGGGGCGCGTTGAAAAACTGTTTTTT
j_call: TRBJ2-7; d_call: .; clone_size: .; v_call: TRBV7-2; cdr3_aa: CASSLDGSEDEQYF; cdr3_nt: TGTGCCAGCAGCTTGGACGGGAGTGAGGACGAGCAGTACTTC
j_call: TRBJ2-7; d_call: .; clone_size: .; v_call: TRBV12-3/TRBV12-4; cdr3_aa: CASSLQVSYEQYF; cdr3_nt: TGTGCCAGCAGTTTACAGGTCTCCTACGAGCAGTACTTC
j_call: TRBJ2-7; d_call: .; clone_size: .; v_call: TRBV6-2/TRBV6-3; cdr3_aa: CASSYPPVYEQYF; cdr3_nt: TGTGCCAGCAGTTACCCCCCGGTATACGAGCAGTACTTC
j_call: TRBJ1-2; d_call: .; clone_size: .; v_call: TRBV5-6; cdr3_aa: CASSLEAGGYTF; cdr3_nt: TGTGCCAGCAGCTTAGAGGCGGGAGGCTACACCTTC
j_call: TRBJ2-1; d_call: TRBD2; clone_size: .; v_call: TRBV11-3; cdr3_aa: CASSPLAGGPGINEQFF; cdr3_nt: TGTGCCAGCAGCCCCTTAGCGGGAGGGCCCGGAATCAATGAGCAGTTCTTC
j_call: TRBJ1-1; d_call: .; clone_size: .; v_call: TRBV3-1/TRBV3-2; cdr3_aa: CASSQDINTNTEAFF; cdr3_nt: TGTGCCAGCAGCCAAGATATAAACACGAACACTGAAGCTTTCTTT
j_call: TRBJ1-1; d_call: .; clone_size: .; v_call: TRBV29-1; cdr3_aa: CSAEGGSWTDNTEAFF; cdr3_nt: TGCAGCGCTGAAGGTGGGAGTTGGACAGACAACACTGAAGCTTTCTTT